Listed below are T cell receptor beta chains from one sample, sequenced in a study of blood T cell repertoires in COVID-19. The data were produced by immunoSEQ multiplex PCR, yet TCRdb's version contains in-frame clones alone and is incomplete. The sample has about 68,000 clones, about 91% seen once. The sequenced sample consisted of peripheral blood. All receptors come from a man in his forties or fifties with active COVID-19. CDR3s include the opening cysteine and the closing phenylalanine or tryptophan. Fields, in order: CDR3 protein, CDR3 DNA, V gene, D gene, J gene, clone size. D genes are given only for firm matches. Size is omitted from some rows. Given values are once, few, many or a class for expanded clones.

CDR3aa: CASSSGGAGGPNTQYF
CDR3nt: TGCGCCAGCAGCTCCGGGGGAGCGGGGGGCCCGAATACGCAGTATTTT
v_gene: TRBV10-1
d_gene: TRBD2
j_gene: TRBJ2-3
abundance: NA

CDR3aa: CASKLTGGSSYEQYF
CDR3nt: TGTGCCAGCAAACTGACTGGAGGGAGCTCCTACGAGCAGTACTTC
v_gene: TRBV6-5
d_gene: NA
j_gene: TRBJ2-7
abundance: once

CDR3aa: CASSEGTGPYEQYF
CDR3nt: TGTGCCAGCAGCGAGGGGACAGGGCCCTACGAGCAGTACTTC
v_gene: TRBV9
d_gene: TRBD1
j_gene: TRBJ2-7
abundance: once

CDR3aa: CASSQDSQGGANVLTF
CDR3nt: TGCGCCAGCAGCCAAGATTCCCAGGGTGGGGCCAACGTCCTGACTTTC
v_gene: TRBV4-3
d_gene: NA
j_gene: TRBJ2-6
abundance: few

CDR3aa: CASSFGQSNTEAFF
CDR3nt: TGTGCCAGTAGCTTCGGACAGTCGAACACTGAAGCTTTCTTT
v_gene: TRBV19
d_gene: NA
j_gene: TRBJ1-1
abundance: NA

CDR3aa: CASSLSSPGLYGYTF
CDR3nt: TGCGCCAGCAGCTTATCCTCCCCTGGCCTCTATGGCTACACCTTC
v_gene: TRBV5-1
d_gene: NA
j_gene: TRBJ1-2
abundance: few

CDR3aa: CASSQVISGVNTEAFF
CDR3nt: TGCGCCAGCAGCCAAGTAATCTCCGGGGTTAACACTGAAGCTTTCTTT
v_gene: TRBV4-1
d_gene: NA
j_gene: TRBJ1-1
abundance: NA

CDR3aa: CASSLSAGGLHEQFF
CDR3nt: TGTGCCAGCAGCTTATCAGCGGGGGGCCTACATGAGCAGTTCTTC
v_gene: TRBV7-3
d_gene: TRBD2
j_gene: TRBJ2-1
abundance: NA

CDR3aa: CASRYGPGDTQYF
CDR3nt: TGTGCCAGCAGGTATGGCCCGGGAGATACGCAGTATTTT
v_gene: TRBV12-3/TRBV12-4
d_gene: NA
j_gene: TRBJ2-3
abundance: NA

CDR3aa: CASSYGQGTNYGYTF
CDR3nt: TGTGCCAGCAGCTACGGACAGGGAACTAACTATGGCTACACCTTC
v_gene: TRBV5-8
d_gene: TRBD1
j_gene: TRBJ1-2
abundance: NA

CDR3aa: CASSQTGSLYEQYF
CDR3nt: TGTGCCAGCAGCCAAACCGGGAGTCTCTACGAGCAGTACTTC
v_gene: TRBV3-1/TRBV3-2
d_gene: NA
j_gene: TRBJ2-7
abundance: NA

CDR3aa: CASTSIELRAYPGNTIYF
CDR3nt: TGCGCCAGCACCTCAATCGAGCTCAGGGCTTATCCCGGAAACACCATATATTTT
v_gene: TRBV4-1
d_gene: NA
j_gene: TRBJ1-3
abundance: few

CDR3aa: CASSLGTSNSPLHF
CDR3nt: TGTGCCAGCAGCTTAGGGACATCAAATTCACCCCTCCACTTT
v_gene: TRBV7-2
d_gene: NA
j_gene: TRBJ1-6
abundance: NA

CDR3aa: CASRKRQTGDEQYF
CDR3nt: TGTGCCAGCAGGAAACGACAGACAGGAGACGAGCAGTACTTC
v_gene: TRBV28
d_gene: NA
j_gene: TRBJ2-7
abundance: NA

CDR3aa: CASSSQETQYF
CDR3nt: TGTGCCAGCAGTTCTCAAGAGACCCAGTACTTC
v_gene: TRBV12-3/TRBV12-4
d_gene: NA
j_gene: TRBJ2-5
abundance: NA

CDR3aa: CASSRGNTIYF
CDR3nt: TGTGCCAGCAGCAGGGGAAACACCATATATTTT
v_gene: TRBV12-3/TRBV12-4
d_gene: NA
j_gene: TRBJ1-3
abundance: NA

CDR3aa: CASTDRLSGNTIYF
CDR3nt: TGCGCCAGCACCGACAGGCTCTCTGGAAACACCATATATTTT
v_gene: TRBV5-1
d_gene: NA
j_gene: TRBJ1-3
abundance: NA

CDR3aa: CASSPPPGETQYF
CDR3nt: TGTGCCAGCAGTCCCCCCCCGGGGGAGACCCAGTACTTC
v_gene: TRBV27
d_gene: NA
j_gene: TRBJ2-5
abundance: NA

CDR3aa: CASRTGTGDSPLHF
CDR3nt: TGCGCCAGCAGAACTGGGACAGGGGATTCACCCCTCCACTTT
v_gene: TRBV5-1
d_gene: TRBD1
j_gene: TRBJ1-6
abundance: few

CDR3aa: CSVERRTNYGYTF
CDR3nt: TGCAGCGTTGAACGTCGTACTAACTATGGCTACACCTTC
v_gene: TRBV29-1
d_gene: NA
j_gene: TRBJ1-2
abundance: NA

CDR3aa: CASSPEGGTEAFF
CDR3nt: TGTGCCAGCAGCCCCGAGGGGGGGACTGAAGCTTTCTTT
v_gene: TRBV7-9
d_gene: NA
j_gene: TRBJ1-1
abundance: once

CDR3aa: CASSQDPGQGADTQYF
CDR3nt: TGCGCCAGCAGCCAAGATCCGGGACAGGGTGCAGATACGCAGTATTTT
v_gene: TRBV4-1
d_gene: TRBD1
j_gene: TRBJ2-3
abundance: NA

CDR3aa: CASSGPGQTYEQYF
CDR3nt: TGTGCCAGCAGCGGCCCGGGACAGACCTACGAGCAGTACTTC
v_gene: TRBV5-8
d_gene: TRBD1
j_gene: TRBJ2-7
abundance: NA

CDR3aa: CASSKTRAGDNSPLHF
CDR3nt: TGTGCCAGCAGCAAGACACGTGCGGGGGATAATTCACCCCTCCACTTT
v_gene: TRBV6-6
d_gene: NA
j_gene: TRBJ1-6
abundance: NA

CDR3aa: CASSVELTAGNQPQHF
CDR3nt: TGTGCCAGCAGCGTAGAGCTGACGGCGGGCAATCAGCCCCAGCATTTT
v_gene: TRBV9
d_gene: NA
j_gene: TRBJ1-5
abundance: NA

CDR3aa: CASSEDLAGWQPQHF
CDR3nt: TGTGCCAGCAGTGAAGATTTGGCAGGCTGGCAGCCCCAGCATTTT
v_gene: TRBV2
d_gene: NA
j_gene: TRBJ1-5
abundance: NA

CDR3aa: CASSYGQGGTDTQYF
CDR3nt: TGCGCCAGCAGTTACGGACAGGGGGGCACAGATACGCAGTATTTT
v_gene: TRBV5-1
d_gene: TRBD1
j_gene: TRBJ2-3
abundance: NA

CDR3aa: CASSQDPGGSAGVTGANVLTF
CDR3nt: TGCGCCAGCAGCCAAGATCCCGGCGGTAGCGCAGGGGTTACCGGGGCCAACGTCCTGACTTTC
v_gene: TRBV4-3
d_gene: NA
j_gene: TRBJ2-6
abundance: NA

CDR3aa: CASSIADRENQPQHF
CDR3nt: TGTGCCAGTAGTATAGCCGACAGGGAGAATCAGCCCCAGCATTTT
v_gene: TRBV19
d_gene: TRBD1
j_gene: TRBJ1-5
abundance: NA

CDR3aa: CASRLEGGYTF
CDR3nt: TGCGCCAGCAGGTTGGAGGGGGGCTACACCTTC
v_gene: TRBV5-1
d_gene: NA
j_gene: TRBJ1-2
abundance: NA

CDR3aa: CASSLQGGGEAFF
CDR3nt: TGTGCCAGCAGCCTTCAGGGCGGGGGTGAAGCTTTCTTT
v_gene: TRBV14
d_gene: NA
j_gene: TRBJ1-1
abundance: NA

CDR3aa: CASSKDRGREDTQYF
CDR3nt: TGCGCCAGCAGTAAAGACAGGGGGCGCGAAGATACGCAGTATTTT
v_gene: TRBV10-1
d_gene: TRBD1
j_gene: TRBJ2-3
abundance: NA

CDR3aa: CATSRGHSNQPQHF
CDR3nt: TGTGCCACCAGCAGGGGACATAGCAATCAGCCCCAGCATTTT
v_gene: TRBV15
d_gene: NA
j_gene: TRBJ1-5
abundance: NA

CDR3aa: CASSPGTRGSPLHF
CDR3nt: TGTGCCAGCAGCCCCGGAACACGGGGTTCACCCCTCCACTTT
v_gene: TRBV13
d_gene: NA
j_gene: TRBJ1-6
abundance: NA

CDR3aa: CASSTGQNNQPQHF
CDR3nt: TGCGCCAGCAGCACCGGACAGAACAATCAGCCCCAGCATTTT
v_gene: TRBV4-1
d_gene: NA
j_gene: TRBJ1-5
abundance: NA

CDR3aa: CASSIRSTSPKGNEQFF
CDR3nt: TGTGCCAGTAGTATTCGGTCGACTAGCCCCAAGGGCAATGAGCAGTTCTTC
v_gene: TRBV19
d_gene: TRBD2
j_gene: TRBJ2-1
abundance: NA

CDR3aa: CATSPNDRMNTGELFF
CDR3nt: TGTGCCACCAGCCCAAATGACAGAATGAACACCGGGGAGCTGTTTTTT
v_gene: TRBV24-1
d_gene: NA
j_gene: TRBJ2-2
abundance: NA

CDR3aa: CASSLAPGLADSRYEQYF
CDR3nt: TGTGCCAGCAGCTTGGCCCCAGGACTAGCGGATTCTCGCTACGAGCAGTACTTC
v_gene: TRBV5-4
d_gene: TRBD2
j_gene: TRBJ2-7
abundance: once

CDR3aa: CASTGGTGGVQYF
CDR3nt: TGTGCCAGCACCGGAGGGACAGGGGGTGTACAGTACTTC
v_gene: TRBV2
d_gene: TRBD1
j_gene: TRBJ2-7
abundance: NA

CDR3aa: CASIGGQYSMNTEAFF
CDR3nt: TGTGCCAGTATAGGTGGGCAGTATTCAATGAACACTGAAGCTTTCTTT
v_gene: TRBV19
d_gene: NA
j_gene: TRBJ1-1
abundance: NA

CDR3aa: CASSLVGHSPGANVLTF
CDR3nt: TGCGCCAGCAGCTTGGTTGGACACTCACCCGGGGCCAACGTCCTGACTTTC
v_gene: TRBV5-1
d_gene: NA
j_gene: TRBJ2-6
abundance: NA

CDR3aa: CASSLAIRGWLDTQYF
CDR3nt: TGTGCCAGCAGCTTGGCCATCAGGGGGTGGTTAGATACGCAGTATTTT
v_gene: TRBV5-5
d_gene: TRBD1
j_gene: TRBJ2-3
abundance: NA

CDR3aa: CASSPAGGAGYEQYF
CDR3nt: TGTGCCAGCAGCCCCGCTGGGGGGGCAGGTTACGAGCAGTACTTC
v_gene: TRBV3-1/TRBV3-2
d_gene: NA
j_gene: TRBJ2-7
abundance: once

CDR3aa: CATPAGSGPGELFF
CDR3nt: TGTGCCACTCCCGCCGGTAGTGGGCCCGGGGAGCTGTTTTTT
v_gene: TRBV19
d_gene: NA
j_gene: TRBJ2-2
abundance: NA

CDR3aa: CASSQEDWDEQFF
CDR3nt: TGCGCCAGCAGCCAAGAGGACTGGGATGAGCAGTTCTTC
v_gene: TRBV4-1
d_gene: NA
j_gene: TRBJ2-1
abundance: once

CDR3aa: CASSLRGSTDTQYF
CDR3nt: TGTGCCAGCAGCTTGCGCGGGTCCACAGATACGCAGTATTTT
v_gene: TRBV5-6
d_gene: NA
j_gene: TRBJ2-3
abundance: once

CDR3aa: CASSLDATEETQYF
CDR3nt: TGTGCCAGCAGCTTAGACGCGACAGAAGAGACCCAGTACTTC
v_gene: TRBV11-2
d_gene: NA
j_gene: TRBJ2-5
abundance: NA

CDR3aa: CASSYSTSLGQGEQYF
CDR3nt: TGTGCCAGCAGTTACTCGACTTCGCTTGGACAGGGCGAGCAGTACTTC
v_gene: TRBV6-5
d_gene: TRBD1
j_gene: TRBJ2-7
abundance: NA

CDR3aa: CASSLDGAPSYGYTF
CDR3nt: TGCGCCAGCAGCCTGGATGGGGCCCCGAGTTACGGCTACACCTTC
v_gene: TRBV5-1
d_gene: NA
j_gene: TRBJ1-2
abundance: NA

CDR3aa: CASSRRGGGANTGELFF
CDR3nt: TGTGCCAGCAGTCGTCGGGGCGGGGGAGCGAACACCGGGGAGCTGTTTTTT
v_gene: TRBV2
d_gene: TRBD2
j_gene: TRBJ2-2
abundance: NA

CDR3aa: CASSLVQGAGNEQFF
CDR3nt: TGTGCCAGCAGCTTGGTACAGGGGGCGGGCAATGAGCAGTTCTTC
v_gene: TRBV5-4
d_gene: TRBD1
j_gene: TRBJ2-1
abundance: NA

CDR3aa: CASSVRSQLPDTQYF
CDR3nt: TGTGCCAGCAGCGTCCGGTCCCAACTACCAGATACGCAGTATTTT
v_gene: TRBV9
d_gene: NA
j_gene: TRBJ2-3
abundance: NA

CDR3aa: CASSAWRDRVNEQFF
CDR3nt: TGTGCCAGCAGCGCATGGAGGGACAGGGTGAATGAGCAGTTCTTC
v_gene: TRBV5-6
d_gene: TRBD1
j_gene: TRBJ2-1
abundance: NA

CDR3aa: CASAASGGGYNEQFF
CDR3nt: TGTGCCAGCGCCGCCAGCGGGGGGGGATACAATGAGCAGTTCTTC
v_gene: TRBV2
d_gene: TRBD2
j_gene: TRBJ2-1
abundance: NA

CDR3aa: CASNGQSSEKLFF
CDR3nt: TGTGCCAGCAATGGACAGTCGAGTGAAAAACTGTTTTTT
v_gene: TRBV2
d_gene: NA
j_gene: TRBJ1-4
abundance: once

CDR3aa: CASSMGASSYNEQFF
CDR3nt: TGTGCCAGTAGTATGGGGGCTAGCTCCTACAATGAGCAGTTCTTC
v_gene: TRBV19
d_gene: NA
j_gene: TRBJ2-1
abundance: NA

CDR3aa: CATSRGGGFAGYGYTF
CDR3nt: TGTGCCACCAGCAGAGGTGGAGGGTTTGCGGGCTATGGCTACACCTTC
v_gene: TRBV15
d_gene: NA
j_gene: TRBJ1-2
abundance: NA

CDR3aa: CASSFASGGASYEQYF
CDR3nt: TGTGCCAGCAGCTTCGCTAGCGGGGGGGCAAGCTACGAGCAGTACTTC
v_gene: TRBV7-2
d_gene: TRBD2
j_gene: TRBJ2-7
abundance: NA